This T cell receptor beta chain was observed in a study of post-analysis software for immune sequencing data. Study-wide results and limits: TRBV segments more frequent in patients than in controls numbered several and included TRBV5-6, TRBV5-1 and TRBV20-1. Multiple sclerosis patients showed significantly lower normalized Chao1 diversity than controls did.

The J segment lost 2 bases and the V segment lost 1 base, leaving 5 bases of the junction unmatched. The CDR3 is made up of 15 amino acids. The V gene's germline CDR1 is MNHNS and CDR2 SASEGT. On this clonotype itself: Antigen specificity is unknown.

Carried by the TCR beta cDNA libraries were unique molecular identifiers. MiXCR, applied by TCRdb to the PCR reads, yields one record per CDR3 protein. The sample has fewer than 850,000 distinct CDR3 sequences; around 45% are singletons. The sequencing input was blood. The source of this sequence is a girl between 10 and 17 years old with multiple sclerosis. The rearrangement joins TRBV6-1 to TRBJ2-7; 7 bases agree with TRBD1. CDR3 protein: CASSEDSRGTYEQYF. In nucleotides, the CDR3 is TGTGCCAGCAGTGAAGATTCCAGGGGGACCTACGAGCAGTACTTC.